Following are 12 T cell receptor beta chains from one sample sequenced in a study of blood T cell repertoires in COVID-19. Assay used: immunoSEQ multiplex PCR; TCRdb lists only in-frame clones, some missing. The sample has 100,000 to 150,000 clones, around three quarters seen once; the top ten hold 37%. The sequenced sample was peripheral blood. The receptor source for this set is a man between 35 and 55 years old with active or convalescent COVID-19.

As DNA, the CDR3 is TGTGCCACCAGCCCGACCGGGGGAGCCTTGAAGCTTTTCTTT. This encodes CATSPTGGALKLFF. The rearrangement links TRBV15 to TRBJ1-1, with D possibly matching TRBD1 (5 bases). The CDR3 runs to 14 residues. The V end was cut by 5 bases, the J end by 13 bases, with 23 bases between. CDR1 and CDR2 from the germline V gene are LNHNV and YYDKDF (reference sequence). Combining the CDR3 with reference TRBV15 and TRBJ1-1 gives the whole variable domain DAMVIQNPRYQVTQFGKPVTLSCSQTLNHNVMYWYQQKSSQAPKLLFHYYDKDFNNEADTPDNFQSRRPNTSFCFLDIRSPGLGDTAMYLCATSPTGGALKLFFGQGTRLTVV.

In this sample, this clone turned up once. The chain has TRBV5-5 and TRBJ2-7; 10 bases are shared with TRBD1. This CDR3 has 14 residues. CDR1 SGHKS and CDR2 YYEKEE come from the germline V gene (reference sequence). V lost 4 bases to trimming and J lost 3 bases; unmatched junction nucleotides: 4. CDR3 region: CASSQRDRGYEQYF. Here the CDR3 DNA reads TGTGCCAGCAGCCAACGGGACAGGGGCTACGAGCAGTACTTC.

The chain carries TRBV28 and TRBJ1-2; D may be TRBD1 (6 bases). Germline V lookup: CDR1 MDHEN, CDR2 SYDVKM. The CDR3 spans 12 residues. V was cut by 6 bases and J by 6 bases, with 11 bases left in between. CDR3 bases: TGTGCCAGCAGCCAACAGGGTAATGGCTACACCTTC. Amino acid sequence: CASSQQGNGYTF.

The chain couples TRBV19 to TRBJ1-5; 9 bases are a match to TRBD1. Losses at the gene ends were 8 bases for V and 0 bases for J; bases not matched to a gene: 14. This CDR3 comprises 18 residues. CDR1 LNHDA and CDR2 SQIVND come from the germline V gene (reference sequence). The CDR3 DNA is TGTGCCAGTTTAGAAACAGGGGGCGCCCTATATAGCAATCAGCCCCAGCATTTT. Translated: CASLETGGALYSNQPQHF.

The chain carries TRBV11-3 and TRBJ2-5; 7 bases fit TRBD1. CDR3 size: 18 residues. Germline V lookup: CDR1 SGHNT, CDR2 YENEEA. V lost 0 bases, J lost 2 bases, and 12 bases stayed unmatched. This CDR3 is CASSLEAIGTASQETQYF. The CDR3 coding sequence is TGTGCCAGCAGCTTAGAAGCAATCGGGACAGCAAGTCAAGAGACCCAGTACTTC. Combining the CDR3 with reference TRBV11-3 and TRBJ2-5 gives the whole variable domain EAGVVQSPRYKIIEKKQPVAFWCNPISGHNTLYWYLQNLGQGPELLIRYENEEAVDDSQLPKDRFSAERLKGVDSTLKIQPAELGDSAVYLCASSLEAIGTASQETQYFGPGTRLLVL.

The chain is built from TRBV5-4 and TRBJ2-1, with 8 bases that match TRBD1. Per germline, CDR1 SGHNT and CDR2 YYREEE (reference sequence). J was trimmed by 6 bases and V by 4 bases; bases with no gene match: 6. This CDR3 has 14 residues. As DNA, the CDR3 is TGTGCCAGCAGCCAACAGGGGGAAGGCAATGAGCAGTTCTTC. Translation gives CASSQQGEGNEQFF.

The chain carries TRBV29-1 and TRBJ2-7; 7 bases are shared with TRBD2. With V trimmed by 4 bases and J by 7 bases, 13 bases remained unmatched. Germline loops: CDR1 SQVTM, CDR2 ANQGSEA. CDR3 length: 14 residues. The CDR3 nucleotides read TGCAGCGTTGGTTTTCGGGGCGGGAGAGGGGAGCAGTACTTC. Translated, it gives CSVGFRGGRGEQYF.

Comments on this clone: At one end, the junction sequence differs from germline, possibly due to a read error. The V call is TRBV12-3 or TRBV12-4, the J call TRBJ2-3; the match to TRBD1 covers 7 bases. The CDR3 loop spans 13 amino acids. The CDR3 DNA reads as TGTGCCAGCGGGCCTCGGGACAGTAAAAAGGATGATTTT. This codes for CASGPRDSKKDDF.

J is TRBJ2-3 and V is TRBV10-2; 12 bases are a match to TRBD2. V gave up 7 bases and J gave up 3 bases; unmatched junction bases: 2. The germline V gene has CDR1 WSHSY and CDR2 SAAADI. The CDR3 consists of 14 residues. CDR3 coding DNA: TGCGCCAGCAACGGACTAGCGGGGACAGATACGCAGTATTTT. This codes for CASNGLAGTDTQYF.

In this sample, this clone turned up once. The chain is built from TRBV5-1 and TRBJ2-6; 11 bases match TRBD1. Germline lookup yields CDR1 SGHRS and CDR2 YFSETQ. This CDR3 has 17 residues. The trim removed 4 bases at V and 1 base at J, leaving 4 bases unmatched. The CDR3 is CASSPGQGASGANVLTF. For the CDR3, the DNA is TGCGCCAGCAGCCCCGGACAGGGGGCGTCTGGGGCCAACGTCCTGACTTTC.

This chain links TRBV30 with TRBJ2-1; D may be TRBD2 (6 bases). The CDR3 extends over 17 amino acids. V shed 4 bases and J shed 1 base, with 20 bases lying between them. Germline V lookup: CDR1 GTSNPN, CDR2 SVGIG (reference sequence). The CDR3 DNA reads as TGTGCCTGGACCGTAAGGGGCGGAGGGAGATCCTACAATGAGCAGTTCTTC. Amino acids: CAWTVRGGGRSYNEQFF.

This chain connects TRBV6-2 or TRBV6-3 to TRBJ2-4; TRBD1 might be the D (6 bases). The germline V and J ends were trimmed by 6 bases and 8 bases, with 17 bases remaining between them. The CDR3 is made up of 14 amino acids. CDR1 MNHEY and CDR2 SVGEGT come from the germline V gene. CDR3: CASSRTGFEDIQYF. CDR3 DNA: TGTGCCAGCAGCCGTACAGGGTTTGAGGACATTCAGTACTTC.